Following are 27 T cell receptor beta chains from one sample sequenced in a study of blood T cell repertoires in COVID-19. Data came from immunoSEQ multiplex PCR; TCRdb stores just in-frame clones and leaves some out. The data show 280,000 or so clones, nearly 90% seen once. Source material: peripheral blood. Receptors originate from a man younger than 35 with active or convalescent COVID-19.

V is TRBV11-2 and J is TRBJ2-5; TRBD1 might be the D (6 bases). Trimming took 1 base from V and 2 from J, leaving 11 bases between them. This CDR3 contains 15 residues. In germline, CDR1 is SGHAT, CDR2 FQNNGV. CDR3 DNA sequence: TGTGCCAGCAGCTTAGCGAGCAGGGGACAAGAGACCCAGTACTTC. Translation gives CASSLASRGQETQYF.

The chain has TRBV9 and TRBJ1-2; 8 bases line up with TRBD1. The CDR3 spans 12 residues. CDR1 and CDR2 (germline): SGDLS, YYNGEE. Unmatched junction bases numbered 3, after V lost 4 bases and J lost 7 bases. In nucleotides, the CDR3 is TGTGCCAGCAGCCAGGACAGGGTTGGCTACACCTTC. Residues: CASSQDRVGYTF. Supplemented by reference TRBV9 and TRBJ1-2, the full variable domain reads DSGVTQTPKHLITATGQRVTLRCSPRSGDLSVYWYQQSLDQGLQFLIQYYNGEERAKGNILERFSAQQFPDLHSELNLSSLELGDSALYFCASSQDRVGYTFGSGTRLTVV.

The J gene is TRBJ2-3, the V gene TRBV11-2; D possibly corresponds to TRBD2 (6 bases). Germline V gene lookup returns CDR1 SGHAT and CDR2 FQNNGV. The CDR3 is made up of 15 amino acids. Trimming removed 6 bases at V and 2 bases at J, with 15 bases between. CDR3 nucleotides: TGTGCCAGCAGGTTACGGGGGTCTCCCACAGATACGCAGTATTTT. Translation gives CASRLRGSPTDTQYF.

V usage is TRBV10-3 and J usage is TRBJ2-2; TRBD2 is a possible D gene (5 bases). Trimming shortened V by 8 bases and J by 6 bases, and 10 bases separated the two germline ends. The CDR3 totals 12 residues. Germline V lookup: CDR1 ENHRY, CDR2 SYGVKD. This CDR3 is CAILRGAGELFF. The CDR3 DNA is TGTGCCATCCTACGGGGTGCCGGGGAGCTGTTTTTT.

The chain joins TRBV19 to TRBJ1-6; 8 bases line up with TRBD1. The germline CDR1 and CDR2 sequences are LNHDA and SQIVND (reference sequence). V shed 5 bases and J 2 bases; nucleotides not matched to a gene: 11. This CDR3 comprises 18 residues. The CDR3 bases are TGTGCCAGTAGTCCACAAAAACCGACAGGGGCCTATAATTCACCCCTCCACTTT. Its protein product is CASSPQKPTGAYNSPLHF.

V usage is TRBV10-3 and J usage is TRBJ1-1, with D possibly matching TRBD1 (5 bases). Between the trimmed V and J ends, which lost 3 bases and 0 bases, there was a span of 11 bases. The CDR3 has 15 residues. Germline loops: CDR1 ENHRY, CDR2 SYGVKD. This CDR3 reads CAISDDSVMNTEAFF. The CDR3 DNA reads TGTGCCATCAGTGACGACAGCGTTATGAACACTGAAGCTTTCTTT.

The rearrangement joins TRBV3-1 (or the pseudogene TRBV3-2) to TRBJ2-3; possible D gene TRBD2, 5 bases. There are 15 residues in the CDR3. The germline gives CDR1 LGHDT, CDR2 YNNKEL (reference sequence). V dropped 5 bases and J dropped 0 bases, with 12 bases sitting between them. The CDR3 here is CASSSSISSTDTQYF. The CDR3 DNA sequence: TGTGCCAGCAGCTCTAGCATTTCTAGCACAGATACGCAGTATTTT.

This chain links TRBV9 with TRBJ2-5; the match to TRBD1 covers 8 bases. The trim removed 3 bases at V and 5 bases at J, leaving 9 bases unmatched. This CDR3 comprises 15 residues. Germline assignment: CDR1 SGDLS and CDR2 YYNGEE. CDR3 DNA sequence: TGTGCCAGCAGCGCAACACCAGGGGGCCAGGAGACCCAGTACTTC. This sequence encodes CASSATPGGQETQYF.

The gene calls are TRBV7-3 and TRBJ1-2; D is unclear. Germline V gives CDR1 SGHTA, CDR2 FQGTGA. The CDR3 contains 13 residues. Trimming removed 0 bases at V and 4 bases at J, with 6 bases between. CDR3 region: CASSLTAGYGYTF. In DNA form, the CDR3 reads TGTGCCAGCAGCTTAACGGCTGGCTATGGCTACACCTTC.

The chain employs TRBV19 and TRBJ2-2; TRBD2 might be the D (5 bases). The CDR3 sequence is 14 residues long. With 6 bases removed from V and 3 bases from J, the gap between germline ends came to 11 bases. CDR1 is LNHDA, CDR2 SQIVND, per germline (reference sequence). The CDR3 DNA is TGTGCCAGTAGGGCGGGTTTCGACACCGGGGAGCTGTTTTTT. Its translation: CASRAGFDTGELFF.

The chain combines TRBV19 with TRBJ2-3; TRBD1 agrees at 9 bases. CDR3 length equals 14 residues. Looked up from germline, CDR1 is LNHDA and CDR2 is SQIVND (reference sequence). The trim removed 10 bases at V and 3 bases at J, leaving 8 bases unmatched. CDR3 coding DNA: TGTGCCACCCGGGACAGGGTGTTTACAGATACGCAGTATTTT. This codes for CATRDRVFTDTQYF.

The chain carries TRBV6-5 and TRBJ2-7; TRBD1 matches at 9 bases. J was trimmed by 6 bases and V by 6 bases; bases with no gene match: 9. CDR1 and CDR2 from the germline V gene are MNHEY and SVGAGI. The CDR3 length is 14 residues. The DNA of the CDR3 is TGTGCCAGCAGCCGCTCTGGGACAGGGACCGAGCAGTACTTC. Protein sequence: CASSRSGTGTEQYF.

The chain is built from TRBV4-1 and TRBJ2-7, with 11 bases that match TRBD1. V lost 1 base and J lost 4; bases outside the gene matches: 3. CDR3 length: 15 amino acids. From germline, CDR1 is MGHRA and CDR2 YSYEKL. For the CDR3, the DNA is TGCGCCAGCAGCCAAGTCGGACAGGGGGCTTACGAGCAGTACTTC. Translation gives CASSQVGQGAYEQYF.

V and J are TRBV2 and TRBJ2-2; 11 bases are shared with TRBD1. V lost 4 bases, J lost 2 bases, and 6 bases stayed unmatched. CDR1 SNHLY and CDR2 FYNNEI come from the germline V gene. The CDR3 runs to 17 residues. The CDR3 sequence: CASSGRWTGGNTGELFF. CDR3 bases: TGTGCCAGCAGTGGCCGATGGACAGGGGGCAACACCGGGGAGCTGTTTTTT.

The chain uses TRBV4-3 and TRBJ1-5; a possible D gene is TRBD1 (5 bases). V dropped 0 bases and J dropped 3 bases, with 15 bases sitting between them. The CDR3 consists of 17 residues. CDR1 and CDR2 from the germline V gene are LGHNA and YSLEER. The CDR3 DNA reads as TGCGCCAGCAGCCAAGATGGGTGGGGCAGTTACAATCAGCCCCAGCATTTT. It is translated as CASSQDGWGSYNQPQHF.

The genes are TRBV7-8 and TRBJ1-6; 10 bases fit TRBD1. V lost 3 bases to trimming and J lost 7 bases; unmatched junction nucleotides: 3. CDR1 is SGHVS and CDR2 is FQNEAQ in the germline V gene. The CDR3 spans 15 residues. The CDR3 loop is CASSFLGQGNSPLHF. CDR3 DNA sequence: TGTGCCAGCAGCTTCCTGGGACAGGGGAATTCACCCCTCCACTTT.

This clone was seen a single time. The gene calls are TRBV7-9 and TRBJ2-6; D is uncertain. Germline V CDR1 and CDR2: SEHNR, FQNEAQ (reference sequence). Trimming shortened V by 5 bases and J by 3 bases, and 2 bases separated the two germline ends. CDR3 length equals 12 residues. CDR3 DNA sequence: TGTGCCAGCAGCCTTGGGGCCAACGTCCTGACTTTC. Its protein is CASSLGANVLTF.

V gene TRBV4-1 combines with J gene TRBJ1-2; perhaps TRBD1 as D (5 bases). The ends were cut back, 2 bases at V and 3 bases at J, with 10 bases in the middle. Per germline, CDR1 MGHRA and CDR2 YSYEKL. This CDR3 is built from 14 residues. The CDR3, as DNA: TGCGCCAGCAGCCAAAATCAGGGTGACTATGGCTACACCTTC. It specifies CASSQNQGDYGYTF.

This chain links TRBV7-7 with TRBJ2-1, with TRBD2 matching over 11 bases. The J segment lost 0 bases and the V segment lost 1 base, leaving 8 bases of the junction unmatched. Germline-derived CDR1 and CDR2 are SSHAT and FNYEAQ (reference sequence). The CDR3 spans 19 residues. The CDR3 coding sequence is TGTGCCAGCAGCTTAGTCCCTAGCGGGGGGCCCAGCTCCTACAATGAGCAGTTCTTC. The encoded protein is CASSLVPSGGPSSYNEQFF.

The V and J genes are TRBV4-1 and TRBJ1-1, with D possibly matching TRBD1 (5 bases). V lost 0 bases, J lost 4 bases, and 9 bases lay in between. This CDR3 region has 14 residues. Germline V lookup: CDR1 MGHRA, CDR2 YSYEKL. The CDR3 sequence: CASSQEGGSTEAFF. In nucleotides, the CDR3 is TGCGCCAGCAGCCAAGAGGGGGGATCCACTGAAGCTTTCTTT.

The chain links TRBV6-5 to TRBJ2-3, with a weak D call TRBD1 (5 bases). Germline V gene lookup returns CDR1 MNHEY and CDR2 SVGAGI. The CDR3 runs 14 residues. Trimming pared 8 bases from V and 1 base from J, leaving 13 bases between. This chain's CDR3 is CASVRQGGTDTQYF. Here the CDR3 DNA reads TGTGCCAGCGTTCGCCAGGGCGGCACAGATACGCAGTATTTT.

This sequence joins TRBV5-1 and TRBJ2-7; 7 bases line up with TRBD2. Germline CDR1 SGHRS, CDR2 YFSETQ. The CDR3 length is 14 residues. V shed 4 bases, J shed 2 bases, and the junction held 6 bases outside the gene matches. The CDR3 spells CASSRGDGAYEQYF. Written as DNA, the CDR3 is TGCGCCAGCAGCCGGGGGGACGGGGCCTACGAGCAGTACTTC.

The chain combines TRBV6-5 with TRBJ1-4, with a weak D call TRBD1 (5 bases). CDR1 is MNHEY, CDR2 SVGAGI, per germline. The CDR3 is made up of 14 amino acids. V lost 5 bases and J 6 bases, leaving 13 bases between the germline ends. The DNA for the CDR3 is TGTGCCAGCAGTCCCCCGGGGGGTGATGAAAAACTGTTTTTT. Its protein product is CASSPPGGDEKLFF.

The gene calls are TRBV19 and TRBJ1-5; possible D gene TRBD1, 6 bases. This CDR3 contains 16 residues. V dropped 3 bases and J dropped 0 bases, with 12 bases sitting between them. The germline V gene has CDR1 LNHDA and CDR2 SQIVND (reference sequence). CDR3 bases: TGTGCCAGTAGTATGGTCGGACAGTTTAGCAATCAGCCCCAGCATTTT. This encodes CASSMVGQFSNQPQHF.

The V and J genes are TRBV12-3 or TRBV12-4 and TRBJ2-2; tentatively, D is TRBD1 (6 bases). This CDR3 comprises 13 residues. The V end lost 11 bases, the J end lost 7 bases, and 17 bases lay between the germline ends. This CDR3 is CAYRAVPGGELFF. The CDR3 coding sequence is TGTGCCTACAGGGCTGTCCCGGGCGGGGAGCTGTTTTTT.

The chain uses TRBV9 and TRBJ1-6; 10 bases line up with TRBD1. The V and J ends lost 7 bases and 6 bases, in that order; junction bases with no gene match: 4. Germline CDR1 SGDLS, CDR2 YYNGEE. The CDR3 totals 14 residues. This CDR3 reads CASGTGDSNSPLHF. The CDR3 bases are TGTGCCAGCGGGACAGGGGACAGTAATTCACCCCTCCACTTT.

This clone has only one observation. DNA for the CDR3: TGTGCCAGTATTCCAAAGGGACAGGGGTATAGTAATCAGCCCCAGCATTTT. Protein: CASIPKGQGYSNQPQHF. The V call is TRBV19, the J call TRBJ1-5, with 10 bases matching TRBD1. CDR3 length equals 17 residues. After removal of 7 bases from V and 4 bases from J, the junction contained 13 bases not matched to a gene. Looked up from germline, CDR1 is LNHDA and CDR2 is SQIVND (reference sequence).